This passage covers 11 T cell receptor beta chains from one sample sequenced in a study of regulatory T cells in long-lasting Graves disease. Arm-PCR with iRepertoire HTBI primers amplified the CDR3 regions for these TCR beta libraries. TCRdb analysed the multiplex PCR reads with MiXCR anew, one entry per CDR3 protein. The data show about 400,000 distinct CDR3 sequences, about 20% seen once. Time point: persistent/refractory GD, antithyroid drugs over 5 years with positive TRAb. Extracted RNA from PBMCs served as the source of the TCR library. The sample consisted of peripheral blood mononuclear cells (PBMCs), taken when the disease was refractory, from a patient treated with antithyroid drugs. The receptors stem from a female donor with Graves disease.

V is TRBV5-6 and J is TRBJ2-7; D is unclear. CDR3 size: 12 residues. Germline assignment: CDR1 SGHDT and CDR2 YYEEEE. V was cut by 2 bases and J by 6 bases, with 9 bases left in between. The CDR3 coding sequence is TGTGCCAGCAGCTTCAGGCGGAGCGAGCAGTACTTC. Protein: CASSFRRSEQYF.

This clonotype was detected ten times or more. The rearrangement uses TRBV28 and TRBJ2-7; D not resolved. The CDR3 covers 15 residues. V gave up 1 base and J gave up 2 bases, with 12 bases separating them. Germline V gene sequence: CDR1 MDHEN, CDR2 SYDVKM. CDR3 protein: CASSLYWAKTYEQYF. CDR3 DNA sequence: TGTGCCAGCAGTTTATATTGGGCCAAAACCTACGAGCAGTACTTC.

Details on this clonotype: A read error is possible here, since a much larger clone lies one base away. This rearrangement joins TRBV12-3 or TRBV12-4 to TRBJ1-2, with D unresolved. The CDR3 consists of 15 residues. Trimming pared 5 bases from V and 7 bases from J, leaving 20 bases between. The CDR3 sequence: CASSRKIGAWTGYTF. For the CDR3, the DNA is TGTGCCAGCAGTCGGAAAATCGGTGCCTGGACTGGCTACACCTTC.

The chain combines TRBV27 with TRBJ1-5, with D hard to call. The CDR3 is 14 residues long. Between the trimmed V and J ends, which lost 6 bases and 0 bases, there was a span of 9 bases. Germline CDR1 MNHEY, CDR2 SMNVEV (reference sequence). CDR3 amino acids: CASRPSYSNQPQHF. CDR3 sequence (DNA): TGTGCCAGCAGACCGTCCTATAGCAATCAGCCCCAGCATTTT.

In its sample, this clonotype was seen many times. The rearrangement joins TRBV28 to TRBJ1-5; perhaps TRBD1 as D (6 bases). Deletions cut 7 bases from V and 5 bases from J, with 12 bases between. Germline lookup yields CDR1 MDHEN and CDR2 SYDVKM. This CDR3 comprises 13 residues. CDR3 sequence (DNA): TGTGCCAGCACCTCCGGGGGCCATCAGCCCCAGCATTTT. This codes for CASTSGGHQPQHF.

CDR3 residues: CASKIGQVNTGELFF. CDR3 coding DNA: TGTGCCAGCAAAATCGGACAGGTCAACACCGGGGAGCTGTTTTTT. This chain uses TRBV28 with TRBJ2-2; 7 bases are shared with TRBD1. Germline V gene lookup returns CDR1 MDHEN and CDR2 SYDVKM. The CDR3 is 15 residues long. V dropped 7 bases and J dropped 2; count of bases not matched to a gene: 7.

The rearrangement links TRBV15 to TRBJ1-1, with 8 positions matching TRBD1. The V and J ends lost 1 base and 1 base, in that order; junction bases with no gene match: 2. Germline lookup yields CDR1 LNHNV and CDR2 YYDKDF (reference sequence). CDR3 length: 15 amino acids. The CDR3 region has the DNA TGTGCCACCAGCAGAGCCAGGGGGCAGAACACTGAAGCTTTCTTT. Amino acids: CATSRARGQNTEAFF.

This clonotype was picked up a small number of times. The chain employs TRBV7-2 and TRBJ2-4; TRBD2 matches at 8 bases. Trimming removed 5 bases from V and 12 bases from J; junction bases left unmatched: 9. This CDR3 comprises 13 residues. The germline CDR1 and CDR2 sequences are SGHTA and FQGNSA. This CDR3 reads CASSPGGAGYQYF. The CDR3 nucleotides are TGTGCCAGCAGCCCCGGGGGGGCTGGGTATCAGTACTTC.

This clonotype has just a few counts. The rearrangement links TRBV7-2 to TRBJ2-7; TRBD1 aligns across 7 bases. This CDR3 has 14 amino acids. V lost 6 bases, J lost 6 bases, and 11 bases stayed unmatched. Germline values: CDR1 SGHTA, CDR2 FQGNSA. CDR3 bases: TGTGCCAGCAGGCCTGGGACAGCTACGCGCGAGCAGTACTTC. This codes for CASRPGTATREQYF.

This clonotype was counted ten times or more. CDR3 sequence reads: CASSPGGGPYYGYTF. CDR3 DNA sequence: TGTGCCAGCAGTCCCGGCGGAGGGCCTTACTATGGCTACACCTTC. This chain joins TRBV6-1 and TRBJ1-2; D uncertain. Trimming took off 5 bases at V and 3 bases at J, with 16 bases between the two ends. Per the germline V gene, CDR1 is MNHNS and CDR2 is SASEGT. CDR3 length: 15 residues.

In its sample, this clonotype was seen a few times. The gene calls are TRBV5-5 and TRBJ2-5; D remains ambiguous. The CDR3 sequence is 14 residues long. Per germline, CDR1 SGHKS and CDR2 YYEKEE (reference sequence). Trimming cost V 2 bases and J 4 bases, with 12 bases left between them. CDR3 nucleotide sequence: TGTGCCAGCAGCTTATTCCGCCGGCCAGAGACCCAGTACTTC. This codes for CASSLFRRPETQYF.